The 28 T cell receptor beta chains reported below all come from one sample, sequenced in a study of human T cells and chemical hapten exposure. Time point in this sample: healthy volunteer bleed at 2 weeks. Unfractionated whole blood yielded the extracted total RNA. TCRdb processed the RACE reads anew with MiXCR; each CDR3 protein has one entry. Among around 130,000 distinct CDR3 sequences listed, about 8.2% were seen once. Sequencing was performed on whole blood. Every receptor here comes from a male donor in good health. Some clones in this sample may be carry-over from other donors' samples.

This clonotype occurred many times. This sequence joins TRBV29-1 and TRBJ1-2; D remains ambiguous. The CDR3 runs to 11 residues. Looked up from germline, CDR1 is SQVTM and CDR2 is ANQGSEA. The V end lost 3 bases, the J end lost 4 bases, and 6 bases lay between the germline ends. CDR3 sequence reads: CSVDGFYGYTF. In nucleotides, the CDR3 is TGCAGCGTTGACGGATTCTATGGCTACACCTTC.

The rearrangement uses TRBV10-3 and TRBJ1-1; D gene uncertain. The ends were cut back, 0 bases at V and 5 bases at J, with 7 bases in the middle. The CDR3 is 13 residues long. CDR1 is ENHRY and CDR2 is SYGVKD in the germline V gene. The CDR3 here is CAISESIQTEAFF. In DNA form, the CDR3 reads TGTGCCATCAGTGAGTCGATACAAACTGAAGCTTTCTTT.

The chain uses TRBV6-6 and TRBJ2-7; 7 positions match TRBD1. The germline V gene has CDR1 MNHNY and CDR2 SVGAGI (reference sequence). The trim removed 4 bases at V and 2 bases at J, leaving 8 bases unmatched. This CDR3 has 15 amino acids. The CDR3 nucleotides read TGTGCCAGCAGTTCCTCCGGGACAGAGACCTACGAGCAGTACTTC. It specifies CASSSSGTETYEQYF.

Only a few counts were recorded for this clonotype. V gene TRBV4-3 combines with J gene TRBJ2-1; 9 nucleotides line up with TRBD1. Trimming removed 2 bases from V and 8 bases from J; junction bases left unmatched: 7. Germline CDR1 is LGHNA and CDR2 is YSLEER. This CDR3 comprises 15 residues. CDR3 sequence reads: CASSQLPGQGDEQFF. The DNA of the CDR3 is TGCGCCAGCAGCCAACTACCGGGACAGGGCGATGAGCAGTTCTTC.

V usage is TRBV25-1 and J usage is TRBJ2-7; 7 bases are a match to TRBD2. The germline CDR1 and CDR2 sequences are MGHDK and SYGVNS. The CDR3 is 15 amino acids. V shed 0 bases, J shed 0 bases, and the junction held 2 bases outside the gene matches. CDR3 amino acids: CASSEYPGGSYEQYF. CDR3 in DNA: TGTGCCAGCAGTGAATATCCGGGAGGCTCCTACGAGCAGTACTTC.

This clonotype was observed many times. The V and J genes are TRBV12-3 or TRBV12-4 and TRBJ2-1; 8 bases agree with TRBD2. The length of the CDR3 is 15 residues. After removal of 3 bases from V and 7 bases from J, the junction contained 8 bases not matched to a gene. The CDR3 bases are TGTGCCAGCAGTTTTTTGGCGGGGGGTACAAATGAGCAGTTCTTC. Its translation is CASSFLAGGTNEQFF.

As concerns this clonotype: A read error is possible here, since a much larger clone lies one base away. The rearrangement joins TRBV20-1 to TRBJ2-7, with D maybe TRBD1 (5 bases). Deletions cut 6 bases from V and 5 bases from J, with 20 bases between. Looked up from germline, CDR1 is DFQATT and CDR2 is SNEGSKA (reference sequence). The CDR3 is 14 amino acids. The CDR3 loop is CSALSRQMVNEQYF. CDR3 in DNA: TGCAGTGCGCTATCCCGACAGATGGTAAACGAGCAGTACTTC.

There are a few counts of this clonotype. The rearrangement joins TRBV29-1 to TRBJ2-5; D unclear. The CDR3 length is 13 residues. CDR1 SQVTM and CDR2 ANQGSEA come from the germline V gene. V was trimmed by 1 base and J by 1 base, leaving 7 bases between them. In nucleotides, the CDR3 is TGCAGCGTTGAAGGGGCGTCCCAAGAGACCCAGTACTTC. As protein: CSVEGASQETQYF.

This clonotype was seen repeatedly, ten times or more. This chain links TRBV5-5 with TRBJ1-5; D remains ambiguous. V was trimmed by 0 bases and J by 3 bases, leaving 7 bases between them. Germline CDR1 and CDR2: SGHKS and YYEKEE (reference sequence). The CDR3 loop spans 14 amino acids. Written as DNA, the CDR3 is TGTGCCAGCAGCTTGGTTCACATCAATCAGCCCCAGCATTTT. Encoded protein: CASSLVHINQPQHF.

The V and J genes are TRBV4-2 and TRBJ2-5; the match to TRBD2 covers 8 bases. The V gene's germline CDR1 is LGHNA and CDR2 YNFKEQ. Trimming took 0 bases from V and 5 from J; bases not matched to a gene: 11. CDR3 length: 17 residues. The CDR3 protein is CASSQDPRLAGLETQYF. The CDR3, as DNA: TGTGCCAGCAGCCAAGACCCCCGGCTAGCGGGCCTGGAGACCCAGTACTTC.

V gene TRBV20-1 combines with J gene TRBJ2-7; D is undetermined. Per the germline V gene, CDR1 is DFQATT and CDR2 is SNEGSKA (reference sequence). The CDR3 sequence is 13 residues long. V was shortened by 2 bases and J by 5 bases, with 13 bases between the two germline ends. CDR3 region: CSARRKELDEQYF. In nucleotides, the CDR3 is TGCAGTGCTAGACGGAAGGAGCTCGACGAGCAGTACTTC.

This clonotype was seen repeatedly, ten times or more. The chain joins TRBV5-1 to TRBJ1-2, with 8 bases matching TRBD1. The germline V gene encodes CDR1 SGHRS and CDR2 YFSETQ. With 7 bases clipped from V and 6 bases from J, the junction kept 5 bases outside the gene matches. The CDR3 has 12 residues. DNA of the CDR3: TGCGCCAGCCGGACAGGGAACGATGGCTACACCTTC. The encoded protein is CASRTGNDGYTF.

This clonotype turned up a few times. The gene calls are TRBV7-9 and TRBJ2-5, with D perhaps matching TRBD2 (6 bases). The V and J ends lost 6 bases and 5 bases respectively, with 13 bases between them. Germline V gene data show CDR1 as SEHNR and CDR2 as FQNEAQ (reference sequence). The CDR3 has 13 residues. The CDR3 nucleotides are TGTGCCAGCAGAGGGCAGGGAGGCGAGACCCAGTACTTC. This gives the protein CASRGQGGETQYF.

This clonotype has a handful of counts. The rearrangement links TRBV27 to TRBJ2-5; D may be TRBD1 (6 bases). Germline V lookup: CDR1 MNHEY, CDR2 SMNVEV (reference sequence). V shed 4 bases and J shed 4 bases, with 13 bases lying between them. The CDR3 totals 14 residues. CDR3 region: CASSSPGHGETQYF. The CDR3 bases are TGTGCCAGCAGTTCACCGGGACACGGAGAGACCCAGTACTTC.

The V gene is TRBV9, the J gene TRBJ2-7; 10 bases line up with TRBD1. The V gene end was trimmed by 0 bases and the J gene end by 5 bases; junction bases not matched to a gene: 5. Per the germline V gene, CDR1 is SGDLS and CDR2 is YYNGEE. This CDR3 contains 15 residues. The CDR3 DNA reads TGTGCCAGCAGCGTAGGGGAGGGACAGGGGCACGAGCAGTACTTC. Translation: CASSVGEGQGHEQYF.

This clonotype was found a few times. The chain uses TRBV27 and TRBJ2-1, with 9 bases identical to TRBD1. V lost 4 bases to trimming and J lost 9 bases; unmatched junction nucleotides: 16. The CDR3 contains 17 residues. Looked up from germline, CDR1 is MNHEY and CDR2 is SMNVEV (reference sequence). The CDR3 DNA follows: TGTGCCAGCAGTTCCCGAACCGGGACAGGGAAAAGGGGTGAGCAGTTCTTC. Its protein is CASSSRTGTGKRGEQFF.

The CDR3 nucleotides read TGCGCCAGCAGCTTGGAACAGGCCTACGAGCAGTACTTC. Translated, it gives CASSLEQAYEQYF. This rearrangement joins TRBV5-1 to TRBJ2-7; D is perhaps TRBD1 (5 bases). The V end lost 0 bases, the J end lost 2 bases, and 6 bases lay between the germline ends. There are 13 residues in the CDR3. The germline CDR1 and CDR2 sequences are SGHRS and YFSETQ.

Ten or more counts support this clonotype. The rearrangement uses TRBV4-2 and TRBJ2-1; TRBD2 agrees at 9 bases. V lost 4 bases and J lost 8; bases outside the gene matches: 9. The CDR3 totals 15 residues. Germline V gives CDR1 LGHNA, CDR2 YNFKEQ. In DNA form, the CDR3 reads TGTGCCAGCAGCCGGAGCGGGAGGACTCACGATGAGCAGTTCTTC. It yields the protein CASSRSGRTHDEQFF.

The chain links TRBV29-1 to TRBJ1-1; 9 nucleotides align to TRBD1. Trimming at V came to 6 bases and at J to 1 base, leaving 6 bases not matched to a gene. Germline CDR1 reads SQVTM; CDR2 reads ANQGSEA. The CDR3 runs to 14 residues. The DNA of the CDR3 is TGCAGCGTGGGACAGGGCCCCTGGAACACTGAAGCTTTCTTT. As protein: CSVGQGPWNTEAFF. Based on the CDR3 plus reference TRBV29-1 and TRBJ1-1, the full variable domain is SAVISQKPSRDICQRGTSLTIQCQVDSQVTMMFWYRQQPGQSLTLIATANQGSEATYESGFVIDKFPISRPNLTFSTLTVSNMSPEDSSIYLCSVGQGPWNTEAFFGQGTRLTVV.

CDR3: CASSQSESPGNTIYF. The CDR3, as DNA: TGTGCCAGCAGCCAATCTGAGAGCCCCGGAAACACCATATATTTT. This chain connects TRBV16 to TRBJ1-3, with no clear D. Germline CDR1 is KGHSY and CDR2 is FQNENV. V lost 0 bases and J lost 4, with 10 bases in between. This CDR3 has 15 residues.

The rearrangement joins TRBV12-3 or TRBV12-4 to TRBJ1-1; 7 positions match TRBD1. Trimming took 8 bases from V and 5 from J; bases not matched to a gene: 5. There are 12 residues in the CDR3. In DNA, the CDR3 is TGTGCCAGCGCACGACAGGGAACTGAAGCTTTCTTT. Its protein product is CASARQGTEAFF.

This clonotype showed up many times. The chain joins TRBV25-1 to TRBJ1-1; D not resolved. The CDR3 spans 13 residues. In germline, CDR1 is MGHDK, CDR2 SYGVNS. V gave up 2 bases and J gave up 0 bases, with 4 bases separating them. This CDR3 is CASSEIVNTEAFF. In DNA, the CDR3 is TGTGCCAGCAGTGAAATAGTGAACACTGAAGCTTTCTTT.

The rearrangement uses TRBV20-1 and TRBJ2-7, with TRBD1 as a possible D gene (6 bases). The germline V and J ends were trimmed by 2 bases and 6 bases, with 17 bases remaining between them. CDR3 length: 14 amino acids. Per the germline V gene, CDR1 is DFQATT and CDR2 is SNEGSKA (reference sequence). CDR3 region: CSARRRGAEFEQYF. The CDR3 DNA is TGCAGTGCTAGACGCAGGGGCGCCGAGTTCGAGCAGTACTTC.

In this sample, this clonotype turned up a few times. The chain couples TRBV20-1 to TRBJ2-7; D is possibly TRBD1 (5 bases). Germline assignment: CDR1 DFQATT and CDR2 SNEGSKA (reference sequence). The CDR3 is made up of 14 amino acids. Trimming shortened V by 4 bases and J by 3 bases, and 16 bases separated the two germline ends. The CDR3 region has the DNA TGCAGTGCTACTGACAGTCGATTAAACTACGAGCAGTACTTC. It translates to CSATDSRLNYEQYF.

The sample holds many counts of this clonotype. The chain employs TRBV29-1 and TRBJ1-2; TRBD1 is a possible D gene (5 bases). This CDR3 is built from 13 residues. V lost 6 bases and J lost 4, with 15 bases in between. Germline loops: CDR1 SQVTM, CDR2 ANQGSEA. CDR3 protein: CSVAKGLPYGYTF. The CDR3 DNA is TGCAGCGTCGCTAAGGGGTTACCCTATGGCTACACCTTC.

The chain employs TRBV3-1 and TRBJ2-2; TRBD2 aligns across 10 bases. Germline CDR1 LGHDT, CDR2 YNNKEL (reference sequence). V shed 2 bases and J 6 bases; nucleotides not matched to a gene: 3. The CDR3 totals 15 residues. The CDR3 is CASSQPGLASGELFF. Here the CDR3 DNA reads TGTGCCAGCAGCCAACCGGGACTAGCGTCCGGGGAGCTGTTTTTT. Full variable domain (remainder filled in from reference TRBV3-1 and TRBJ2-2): DTAVSQTPKYLVTQMGNDKSIKCEQNLGHDTMYWYKQDSKKFLKIMFSYNNKELIINETVPNRFSPKSPDKAHLNLHINSLELGDSAVYFCASSQPGLASGELFFGEGSRLTVL.

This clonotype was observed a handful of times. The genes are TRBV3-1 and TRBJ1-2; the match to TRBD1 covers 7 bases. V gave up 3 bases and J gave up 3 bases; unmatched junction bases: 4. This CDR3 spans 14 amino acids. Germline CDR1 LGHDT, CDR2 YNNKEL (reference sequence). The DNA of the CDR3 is TGTGCCAGCAGCCATGCAGGGGGGCACTATGGCTACACCTTC. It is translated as CASSHAGGHYGYTF.

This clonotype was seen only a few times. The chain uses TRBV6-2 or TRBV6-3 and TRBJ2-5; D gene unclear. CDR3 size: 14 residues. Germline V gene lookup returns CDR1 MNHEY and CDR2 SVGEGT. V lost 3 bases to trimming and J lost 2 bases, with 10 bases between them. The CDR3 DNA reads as TGTGCCAGCAGTTATTGGGCAGATCAAGAGACCCAGTACTTC. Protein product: CASSYWADQETQYF.